This TCR beta chain was captured by sequencing in a study of response to subunit inactivated influenza vaccine. Study-wide results and limits: Seasonal influenza vaccination, on each occasion, was suggested by the authors to recruit few new T cells.

CDR3 length equals 13 residues. In germline, CDR1 is GTSNPN, CDR2 SVGIG (reference sequence). V gave up 4 bases and J gave up 7 bases; unmatched junction bases: 4. Note on this clonotype: Antigen specificity is unknown.

TCRdb reprocessed the RT-PCR reads with MiXCR, giving one entry per CDR3 protein. This repertoire shows about 700,000 distinct CDR3 sequences, approximately 13% found once; its top ten account for less than 9%. The chain combines TRBV30 with TRBJ1-6; 7 bases are a match to TRBD1. Sequenced here: PBMCs from blood, sampled around two weeks before vaccination. The TCR comes from a man aged 50-59 years who received an inactivated influenza vaccine. The CDR3 sequence: CAWTGQLNSPLHF. The CDR3 DNA reads TGTGCCTGGACGGGACAGCTAAATTCACCCCTCCACTTT.